What follows is one T cell receptor beta chain and its context. The data were taken from a study of cytomegalovirus exposure and HLA in healthy donors. The PCR contained 60 Vbeta and 13 Jbeta primers. The protocol was immunoSEQ multiplex PCR, while the TCRdb copy is restricted to in-frame clones and leaves out a portion. The repertoire holds roughly 110,000 clones, with more than 65% as singletons. The CDR3 consists of 14 residues. Per germline, CDR1 SGHRS and CDR2 YFSETQ. The V gene end was trimmed by 2 bases and the J gene end by 6 bases; junction bases not matched to a gene: 2. The chain couples TRBV5-1 to TRBJ2-7; 13 nucleotides line up with TRBD2. The source material was PBMCs. This TCR derives from a woman in her twenties or thirties in good health and CMV-seronegative. CDR3 sequence reads: CASSFGTSGIEQYF. As DNA, the CDR3 is TGCGCCAGCAGCTTCGGGACTAGCGGGATCGAGCAGTACTTC.